The 3 T cell receptor beta chains below come from one sample, sequenced in a study of T cell responses to AZD1222 COVID-19 vaccine. Using immunoSEQ multiplex PCR, the repertoire was profiled, and TCRdb retains in-frame clones only, with some absent. Counted here are roughly 120,000 clones, 90% to 95% occurring once; the ten biggest clones make up 2.8%. The specimen comprised peripheral blood, sampled on day 0 of AZD1222 vaccination. Receptors originate from an adult in good health.

J is TRBJ2-5 and V is TRBV29-1; 7 bases map to TRBD2. V lost 7 bases to trimming and J lost 4 bases; unmatched junction nucleotides: 3. Looked up from germline, CDR1 is SQVTM and CDR2 is ANQGSEA. This CDR3 has 11 residues. The CDR3 nucleotides are TGCAGCGCCTCGGGAGGAGAGACCCAGTACTTC. It translates to CSASGGETQYF.

V is TRBV6-6 and J is TRBJ1-3; the D gene is possibly TRBD1 (5 bases). CDR3 length: 14 amino acids. Germline lookup yields CDR1 MNHNY and CDR2 SVGAGI (reference sequence). V was clipped by 6 bases and J by 2 bases, with 11 bases between them. The CDR3: CASRSQGTGNTIYF. CDR3 DNA sequence: TGTGCCAGCAGATCCCAGGGAACTGGAAACACCATATATTTT.

The rearrangement uses TRBV11-3 and TRBJ1-6; D not certain. V shed 7 bases and J shed 7 bases, with 17 bases lying between them. The CDR3 extends over 15 amino acids. CDR1 and CDR2 from the germline V gene are SGHNT and YENEEA. The CDR3 reads CASKLRGLKNSPLHF. For the CDR3, the DNA is TGTGCCAGCAAGCTTAGAGGGCTCAAGAATTCACCCCTCCACTTT.